One and the same sample provided the 13 T cell receptor beta chains below, sequenced in a study of identifying expanded T cells in peripheral blood (dated by TCRdb to between 2019 and 2020). The method was the immunoSEQ multiplex PCR assay. As stored in TCRdb, this immuneACCESS dataset retains in-frame rearrangements with V and J assigned. A fraction of the clones does not appear; measured against another copy, unresolved V genes explain less than half of the discrepancy, and the remainder lacks a known reason. Counted in this sample were approximately 91,000 clones; more than 70% of them appeared once. Roughly 4% of the sample belongs to the ten largest clones. Sequenced material: blood. The receptors shown here come from a person between 18 and 70 years old in good health.

There are a few counts of this clone. The V call is TRBV4-2, the J call TRBJ2-5, with 10 bases identical to TRBD2. V was pared by 0 bases and J by 4 bases, with 2 bases of the junction left unmatched. This CDR3 comprises 15 residues. The V gene's germline CDR1 is LGHNA and CDR2 YNFKEQ. CDR3 in amino acids: CASSQEAGGPETQYF. The CDR3, as DNA: TGTGCCAGCAGCCAAGAAGCGGGGGGGCCAGAGACCCAGTACTTC.

CDR3 protein: CASSPGIGNQPQHF. The CDR3 DNA reads as TGTGCCAGCAGTCCAGGGATCGGCAATCAGCCCCAGCATTTT. The rearrangement uses TRBV28 and TRBJ1-5; TRBD1 might be the D (5 bases). The ends were cut back, 5 bases at V and 2 bases at J, with 10 bases in the middle. Germline assignment: CDR1 MDHEN and CDR2 SYDVKM. The CDR3 contains 14 residues.

V and J are TRBV28 and TRBJ2-2; unclear D gene. The CDR3 spans 15 residues. The germline V gene has CDR1 MDHEN and CDR2 SYDVKM. V was cut by 4 bases and J by 1 base, with 10 bases left in between. The CDR3 loop reads CASSSLNWNTGELFF. For the CDR3, the DNA is TGTGCCAGCAGTTCCCTAAACTGGAACACCGGGGAGCTGTTTTTT.

DNA of the CDR3: TGTGCCACAAAAACTGGGGGGTCAATTGACACCGGGGAGCTGTTTTTT. Its translation is CATKTGGSIDTGELFF. The chain carries TRBV10-3 and TRBJ2-2; D perhaps matches TRBD2 (6 bases). The CDR3 consists of 16 residues. Deletions cut 10 bases from V and 3 bases from J, with 21 bases between. CDR1 is ENHRY, CDR2 SYGVKD, per germline.

The genes are TRBV30 and TRBJ2-7; 10 positions match TRBD2. This CDR3 is 14 amino acids long. V was pared by 0 bases and J by 4 bases, with 3 bases of the junction left unmatched. Germline V gene sequence: CDR1 GTSNPN, CDR2 SVGIG (reference sequence). The CDR3 region is CAWSVSSGSYEQYF. CDR3 DNA: TGTGCCTGGAGTGTATCTAGCGGGAGTTACGAGCAGTACTTC.

This rearrangement joins TRBV7-2 to TRBJ2-5; D perhaps matches TRBD1 (6 bases). TRBJ2-7 matches the DNA end more closely, so the J call is doubtful. This CDR3 is built from 14 residues. Per the germline V gene, CDR1 is SGHTA and CDR2 is FQGNSA. CDR3 bases: TGTGCCAGCAGAGACACCAGGGGTTCCTACGAGCAGTACTTC. This translates into CASRDTRGSYEQYF.

This clone has just one count. The chain joins TRBV5-1 to TRBJ2-6, with D unresolved. The CDR3 spans 15 residues. Germline V gene sequence: CDR1 SGHRS, CDR2 YFSETQ. V dropped 2 bases and J dropped 2 bases, with 8 bases sitting between them. DNA for the CDR3: TGCGCCAGCAGCTTAGGGAATCCTGGGGCCAACGTCCTGACTTTC. Its protein product is CASSLGNPGANVLTF. Filled out from reference TRBV5-1 and TRBJ2-6, the complete variable domain reads KAGVTQTPRYLIKTRGQQVTLSCSPISGHRSVSWYQQTPGQGLQFLFEYFSETQRNKGNFPGRFSGRQFSNSRSEMNVSTLELGDSALYLCASSLGNPGANVLTFGAGSRLTVL.

This clone showed up just a few times. This chain joins TRBV30 and TRBJ1-2, with unresolved D. CDR1 is GTSNPN and CDR2 is SVGIG in the germline V gene (reference sequence). The CDR3 spans 11 residues. V was pared by 3 bases and J by 5 bases, with 7 bases between. The CDR3 nucleotides are TGTGCCTGGAGATATACGTATGGCTACACCTTC. Translating gives CAWRYTYGYTF.

The gene calls are TRBV4-1 and TRBJ2-1; D is perhaps TRBD1 (6 bases). The CDR3 spans 15 residues. Germline CDR1 MGHRA, CDR2 YSYEKL. Trimming stripped 1 base from V and 2 bases from J, with 9 bases between. CDR3 DNA sequence: TGCGCCAGCAGCCAAGGACAGGCGGCCTACAATGAGCAGTTCTTC. This sequence encodes CASSQGQAAYNEQFF.

This chain uses TRBV6-4 with TRBJ2-2; D is unresolved. Trimming took 4 bases from V and 6 from J, leaving 9 bases between them. The length of the CDR3 is 13 residues. Germline V CDR1 and CDR2: MRHNA, SNTAGT. The CDR3 DNA is TGTGCCAGCAGTGGGTCCGGGTCCGGGGAGCTGTTTTTT. It is translated as CASSGSGSGELFF.

Regarding this clone: At one end, the junction sequence differs from germline, possibly due to a read error. The V gene is TRBV5-4, the J gene TRBJ1-1, with D tentatively TRBD1 (5 bases). Germline loops: CDR1 SGHNT, CDR2 YYREEE (reference sequence). The CDR3 is made up of 13 amino acids. This chain's CDR3 is CASSLVQGSEASF. As DNA, the CDR3 is TGTGCCAGCAGCTTGGTTCAGGGCTCTGAAGCTTCCTTT.

The CDR3 nucleotides are TGCAGCGTTGAGGGCGGGAGGTCCTACAATGAGCAGTTCTTC. This gives the protein CSVEGGRSYNEQFF. The J gene is TRBJ2-1, the V gene TRBV29-1; 8 bases align to TRBD2. CDR1 and CDR2 (germline): SQVTM, ANQGSEA. Trimming took 3 bases from V and 1 from J; bases not matched to a gene: 2. This CDR3 has 14 amino acids.

The V and J genes are TRBV6-6 and TRBJ2-5; TRBD1 aligns across 9 bases. V was pared by 3 bases and J by 3 bases, with 5 bases of the junction left unmatched. This CDR3 has 15 residues. Germline V gene sequence: CDR1 MNHNY, CDR2 SVGAGI (reference sequence). CDR3 in DNA: TGTGCCAGCAGTTATAGGCGGGACAGGGAAGAGACCCAGTACTTC. Translation gives CASSYRRDREETQYF.